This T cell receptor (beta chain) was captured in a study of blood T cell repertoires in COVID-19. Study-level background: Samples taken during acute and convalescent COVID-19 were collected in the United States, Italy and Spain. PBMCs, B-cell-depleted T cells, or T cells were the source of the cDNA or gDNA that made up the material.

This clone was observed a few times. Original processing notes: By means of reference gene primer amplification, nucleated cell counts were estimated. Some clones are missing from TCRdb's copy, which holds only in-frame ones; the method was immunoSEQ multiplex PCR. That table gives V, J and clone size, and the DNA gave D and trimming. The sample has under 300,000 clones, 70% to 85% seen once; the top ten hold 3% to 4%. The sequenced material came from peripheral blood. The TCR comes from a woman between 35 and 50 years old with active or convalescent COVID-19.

The CDR3 loop reads CASSPRVVHNYGYTF. CDR3 nucleotides: TGCGCCAGCAGCCCCAGGGTGGTCCATAACTATGGCTACACCTTC. The V and J genes are TRBV5-1 and TRBJ1-2, with D perhaps matching TRBD1 (5 bases). The CDR3 runs to 15 residues. The ends were cut back, 4 bases at V and 1 base at J, with 14 bases in the middle. Germline values: CDR1 SGHRS, CDR2 YFSETQ.